The source of this TCR beta chain is a study of T cell repertoires in ileal Crohn's disease (dated by TCRdb to between 2019 and 2020). For context, the study as a whole: The median duration of disease was roughly eight years, and at the time of surgery 30% to 35% of patients were active smokers. Every patient underwent surgery because of a complication, which was stricturing disease in around 60% of cases and penetrating disease in about 39%. Roughly half of the patients were given postoperative therapy, with roughly 20 on anti-TNF agents and about a dozen on thiopurines. M6 samples consisted of neoterminal ileum biopsies collected during postoperative colonoscopy. A prospective multicentre cohort supplied the 50 to 70 Crohn's disease patients whose TCR repertoires were analysed. Running in parallel with the study was a multicentre cohort set up to find predictors of early endoscopic recurrence following ileocolonic resection. A Rutgeerts score higher than i0 was the definition used for endoscopic postoperative recurrence. A total of around 150 mucosal samples from roughly 60 patients were sequenced, collected from several sites on the surgical specimen as well as at postoperative endoscopy.

Explained via the paper, the time point label denotes: neoterminal ileum biopsy at postoperative endoscopy, about 6 months after surgery. Eligible patients were adults with ileal or ileocolonic Crohn's disease who had an indication for ileocolonic resection. Whole ileal mucosal biopsies were stored frozen at -80°C before DNA extraction. Genomic DNA was isolated from frozen whole biopsies using a TRizol-based method, and the DNA was quantified with a NanoDrop 2000 spectrophotometer. Comments on this clone: The antigen this receptor binds is unknown. The germline gene is not matched at one end of the junction; a read error may be the cause.

What the work shows at the level of the full study, not this receptor alone: A significantly higher proportion of clonal expansions was observed in active smokers at surgery than in non-smokers (roughly 24% vs 19%, p=0.02). Endoscopic recurrence was linked to a higher percentage of high-frequency clones at surgery, and recurrence occurred in every patient whose clonality exceeded 26.8% (18/57). Compared with CD4 T cells, sorted CD8 T cells contained more high-frequency clones, which suggests that the mucosal expansions were mostly CD8. Mucosal CD4 and CD8 T cells were sorted and sequenced only in a subgroup of patients, the size of which was not stated. Postoperative endoscopy timing varied within the first year after surgery, with a median delay of around 7.1 months.

For commercial TCRB immunosequencing, approximately 500 nanograms of biopsy DNA were submitted for each sample. A two-step, amplification bias-controlled multiplex PCR was used by Adaptive Biotechnology to amplify CDR3 regions from genomic DNA. Primers covering every V and J gene segment were used in the first PCR, while barcodes and Illumina adapters were added in the second PCR. CDR3 libraries were sequenced on an Illumina instrument. The authors' analysis ran thus. Analysis combined the vendor-provided pipelines with custom analysis of raw data in R/Bioconductor under R version 3.3.0. Clonality, which ranges from 0 to 1, was calculated as the inverse of the normalised Shannon entropy across all productive clones. High-frequency clones were defined as the repertoire share of the top 100 clones, retaining only clones passing a 95% confidence test. The Simpson index measured repertoire diversity, and the Morisita-Horn index measured overlap between samples. In TCRdb, the immuneACCESS table is reduced to in-frame sequences with V and J assigned. These tables do not hold every clone; where another copy was compared, an unresolved V gene accounts for under half, and the others remain unexplained. V and J calls and clone size are copied from that table; D and trimming were computed from the DNA. The sample has about 11,000 clones on record, approximately 72% of them singletons. The ten largest clones add up to around 7.2% of the sample.

The source of this sequence is an adult with Crohn's disease. The sample was ileal tissue.

Here the CDR3 is given as CASSSILGQGIF. The nucleotides are TGTGCCAGCAGCTCCATTTTGGGACAGGGGATATTC. The chain is encoded by TRBV11-2 joined to TRBJ2-7, and TRBD1 matches 10 of the central bases. CDR1 SGHAT and CDR2 FQNNGV were looked up in the germline V gene. Including the terminal cysteine and phenylalanine, the CDR3 comprises 12 residues. Just CDR3 DNA is preserved here, 36 bases in frame from base 1.